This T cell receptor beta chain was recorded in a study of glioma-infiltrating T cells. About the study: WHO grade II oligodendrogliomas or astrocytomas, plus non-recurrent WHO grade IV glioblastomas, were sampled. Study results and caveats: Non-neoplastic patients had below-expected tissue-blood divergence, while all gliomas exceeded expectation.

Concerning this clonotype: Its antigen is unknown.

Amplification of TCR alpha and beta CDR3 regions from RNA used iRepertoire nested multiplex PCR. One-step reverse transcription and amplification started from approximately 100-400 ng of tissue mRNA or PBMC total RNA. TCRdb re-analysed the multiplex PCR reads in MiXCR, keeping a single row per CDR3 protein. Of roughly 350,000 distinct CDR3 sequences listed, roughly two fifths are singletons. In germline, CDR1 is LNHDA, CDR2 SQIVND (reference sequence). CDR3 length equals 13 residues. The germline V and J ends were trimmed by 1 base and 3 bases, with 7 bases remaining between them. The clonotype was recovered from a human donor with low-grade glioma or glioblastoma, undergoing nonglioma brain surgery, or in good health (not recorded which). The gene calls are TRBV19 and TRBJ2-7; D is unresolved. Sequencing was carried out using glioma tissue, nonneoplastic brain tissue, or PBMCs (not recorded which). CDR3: CASSIVGFYEQYF. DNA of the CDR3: TGTGCCAGTAGTATAGTCGGGTTCTACGAGCAGTACTTC.